The 27 T cell receptor beta chains given below trace back to one sample, sequenced in a study of blood T cell repertoires in COVID-19. Data came from immunoSEQ multiplex PCR; TCRdb stores just in-frame clones and leaves some out. The data show about 120,000 clones, 65% to 90% seen once. Sequencing was done on a sample of peripheral blood. Receptors originate from an elderly woman with acute or convalescent COVID-19.

V usage is TRBV10-3 and J usage is TRBJ1-1; D is unclear. In germline, CDR1 is ENHRY, CDR2 SYGVKD. This CDR3 is 11 amino acids long. Between the trimmed V and J ends, which lost 8 bases and 4 bases, there was a span of 8 bases. This CDR3 is CAIGTVTEAFF. CDR3 nucleotides: TGTGCCATCGGAACAGTCACTGAAGCTTTCTTT.

The chain recombines TRBV5-4 with TRBJ1-2; 8 bases are a match to TRBD1. Trimming at V came to 0 bases and at J to 6 bases, leaving 7 bases not matched to a gene. There are 15 residues in the CDR3. The germline V gene encodes CDR1 SGHNT and CDR2 YYREEE (reference sequence). DNA of the CDR3: TGTGCCAGCAGCTTGGCCAGTCAGGACAGGGATGGCTACACCTTC. Translation gives CASSLASQDRDGYTF.

This chain links TRBV27 with TRBJ2-1; 8 bases match TRBD1. The CDR3 has 14 amino acids. Trimming cost V 4 bases and J 7 bases; bases outside gene matches: 6. Germline CDR1 is MNHEY and CDR2 is SMNVEV (reference sequence). This chain's CDR3 is CASSSRGRSNEQFF. CDR3 nucleotides: TGTGCCAGCAGTTCCAGGGGGCGGTCAAATGAGCAGTTCTTC.

This chain joins TRBV6-5 and TRBJ1-1, with D hard to call. CDR1 and CDR2 from the germline V gene are MNHEY and SVGAGI. V lost 2 bases and J 4 bases, leaving 11 bases between the germline ends. This CDR3 has 14 amino acids. The CDR3 here is CASSYGGGGTEAFF. In DNA form, the CDR3 reads TGTGCCAGCAGTTACGGTGGCGGTGGCACTGAAGCTTTCTTT.

This chain uses TRBV2 with TRBJ1-2; 11 nucleotides line up with TRBD1. CDR3 size: 13 residues. The junction had 4 bases not matched to a gene; V was cut back by 6 bases and J by 7 bases. CDR1 is SNHLY, CDR2 FYNNEI, per germline. The CDR3 reads CASRGQGAGGYTF. In DNA form, the CDR3 reads TGTGCCAGCAGAGGACAGGGGGCGGGTGGCTACACCTTC. Variable domain in full (rest from reference TRBV2 and TRBJ1-2): EPEVTQTPSHQVTQMGQEVILRCVPISNHLYFYWYRQILGQKVEFLVSFYNNEISEKSEIFDDQFSVERPDGSNFTLKIRSTKLEDSAMYFCASRGQGAGGYTFGSGTRLTVV.

The chain has TRBV6-5 and TRBJ2-7; 9 bases agree with TRBD1. J gave up 0 bases and V 6 bases, and 6 bases lay outside the gene matches. CDR1 and CDR2 from the germline V gene are MNHEY and SVGAGI. The CDR3 consists of 15 residues. Here the CDR3 reads CASRRDRDFSYEQYF. DNA of the CDR3: TGTGCCAGCAGGCGGGACAGGGACTTCTCCTACGAGCAGTACTTC.

This rearrangement joins TRBV6-6 to TRBJ2-2; tentative D call: TRBD2 (7 bases). This CDR3 region has 14 residues. Germline CDR1 reads MNHNY; CDR2 reads SVGAGI (reference sequence). Between the trimmed V and J ends, which lost 6 bases and 4 bases, there was a span of 12 bases. Written as DNA, the CDR3 is TGTGCCAGCAGGGAGGGAGGGGGCACCGGGGAGCTGTTTTTT. Translating gives CASREGGGTGELFF.

The chain recombines TRBV5-1 with TRBJ1-6, with 9 bases fitting TRBD1. CDR1 is SGHRS, CDR2 YFSETQ, per germline. The CDR3 length is 13 residues. V dropped 4 bases and J dropped 14; count of bases not matched to a gene: 7. CDR3 sequence (DNA): TGCGCCAGCAGCGCTGGGACAGGGAGCACCCTCCACTTT. Its translation: CASSAGTGSTLHF.

The V and J genes are TRBV7-6 and TRBJ2-2; tentatively, D is TRBD2 (7 bases). With 7 bases removed from V and 5 bases from J, the gap between germline ends came to 17 bases. Germline assignment: CDR1 SGHVS and CDR2 FNYEAQ. The CDR3 totals 15 residues. CDR3 region: CASIRGGDSTGELFF. The CDR3 DNA follows: TGTGCCAGCATCCGAGGGGGGGACTCTACCGGGGAGCTGTTTTTT. The full variable domain, rest sourced from reference TRBV7-6 and TRBJ2-2, is GAGVSQSPRYKVTKRGQDVALRCDPISGHVSLYWYRQALGQGPEFLTYFNYEAQQDKSGLPNDRFSAERPEGSISTLTIQRTEQRDSAMYRCASIRGGDSTGELFFGEGSRLTVL.

This clone is a singleton in its sample. The chain is built from TRBV4-1 and TRBJ1-5; TRBD1 matches 8 bases. This CDR3 is 15 amino acids long. Trimming took 1 base from V and 6 from J; bases not matched to a gene: 5. The germline V gene has CDR1 MGHRA and CDR2 YSYEKL. This CDR3 reads CASSQVQGEAQPQHF. The CDR3 DNA reads as TGCGCCAGCAGCCAAGTACAGGGGGAGGCTCAGCCCCAGCATTTT.

The genes are TRBV5-1 and TRBJ2-7, with D possibly matching TRBD1 (5 bases). Germline V gives CDR1 SGHRS, CDR2 YFSETQ. V lost 3 bases and J 4 bases, leaving 11 bases between the germline ends. The CDR3 is 13 amino acids. In DNA, the CDR3 is TGCGCCAGCAGCTGGTCGGACACGTACGAGCAGTACTTC. Translated: CASSWSDTYEQYF.

V usage is TRBV5-6 and J usage is TRBJ1-1, with D perhaps matching TRBD1 (6 bases). Trimming stripped 0 bases from V and 4 bases from J, with 16 bases between. Germline V gives CDR1 SGHDT, CDR2 YYEEEE. This CDR3 has 16 residues. In nucleotides, the CDR3 is TGTGCCAGCAGCTTGGGGTACAGGGCCTTAAGCACTGAAGCTTTCTTT. Translating gives CASSLGYRALSTEAFF.

The CDR3 spells CASSSRTGMNTEAFF. The CDR3 bases are TGCGCCAGCAGCTCTCGGACAGGGATGAACACTGAAGCTTTCTTT. The chain is built from TRBV5-1 and TRBJ1-1, with 8 bases lining up with TRBD1. The trim removed 3 bases at V and 0 bases at J, leaving 4 bases unmatched. The germline V gene has CDR1 SGHRS and CDR2 YFSETQ. The CDR3 sequence is 15 residues long. The variable domain in full, completed from reference TRBV5-1 and TRBJ1-1, reads KAGVTQTPRYLIKTRGQQVTLSCSPISGHRSVSWYQQTPGQGLQFLFEYFSETQRNKGNFPGRFSGRQFSNSRSEMNVSTLELGDSALYLCASSSRTGMNTEAFFGQGTRLTVV.

This clone came up a few times. The chain has TRBV18 and TRBJ1-1; D gene uncertain. Germline CDR1 is KGHSH and CDR2 is LQKENI. Trimming took off 3 bases at V and 3 bases at J, with 8 bases between the two ends. This CDR3 is built from 13 residues. The CDR3 protein is CASSPNGYTEAFF. The CDR3 DNA follows: TGTGCCAGCTCACCGAACGGGTACACTGAAGCTTTCTTT.

This chain uses TRBV7-9 with TRBJ1-4; maybe TRBD1 (5 bases). The CDR3 runs 16 residues. Trimming stripped 3 bases from V and 7 bases from J, with 18 bases between. Looked up from germline, CDR1 is SEHNR and CDR2 is FQNEAQ (reference sequence). For the CDR3, the DNA is TGTGCCAGCAGCTTCCAGACAGAGCCTCTGAGTGAAAAACTGTTTTTT. Translation gives CASSFQTEPLSEKLFF. The entire variable domain, with the rest obtained from reference TRBV7-9 and TRBJ1-4, is as follows: DTGVSQNPRHKITKRGQNVTFRCDPISEHNRLYWYRQTLGQGPEFLTYFQNEAQLEKSRLLSDRFSAERPKGSFSTLEIQRTEQGDSAMYLCASSFQTEPLSEKLFFGSGTQLSVL.

This clone was seen just once. The DNA for the CDR3 is TGTGCCAGCAGGCCCGGGGGGGCTCAACTGACTGGGGCCAACGTCCTGACTTTC. It is translated as CASRPGGAQLTGANVLTF. The V call is TRBV27, the J call TRBJ2-6, with 8 bases fitting TRBD2. Germline V lookup: CDR1 MNHEY, CDR2 SMNVEV (reference sequence). The trim removed 6 bases at V and 2 bases at J, leaving 12 bases unmatched. This CDR3 region has 18 residues.

The rearrangement links TRBV5-1 to TRBJ1-1; weak D call: TRBD1 (6 bases). Germline CDR1 and CDR2: SGHRS and YFSETQ. This CDR3 is 14 amino acids long. The V end lost 2 bases, the J end lost 3 bases, and 11 bases lay between the germline ends. The CDR3 protein is CASSFVGGDTEAFF. CDR3 sequence (DNA): TGCGCCAGCAGCTTCGTAGGGGGGGACACTGAAGCTTTCTTT.

The chain links TRBV4-2 to TRBJ1-1, with TRBD1 matching over 8 bases. Germline values: CDR1 LGHNA, CDR2 YNFKEQ. V dropped 2 bases and J dropped 1; count of bases not matched to a gene: 3. The CDR3 loop spans 15 amino acids. The CDR3 DNA is TGTGCCAGCAGCCAAACAGGACAGGGGAACACTGAAGCTTTCTTT. It translates to CASSQTGQGNTEAFF.

This clone has only a few counts. The chain joins TRBV2 to TRBJ1-5; D may be TRBD1 (5 bases). Germline CDR1 and CDR2: SNHLY and FYNNEI. V was cut by 6 bases and J by 5 bases, with 17 bases left in between. This CDR3 has 15 amino acids. The CDR3 loop is CASSPGYSPDQPQHF. CDR3 bases: TGTGCCAGCAGCCCAGGGTACAGCCCAGATCAGCCCCAGCATTTT.

This clone was seen more than once but under ten times. The CDR3 loop is CASSLVAGGPETQYF. The DNA of the CDR3 is TGTGCCAGCAGCTTAGTGGCAGGGGGCCCGGAGACCCAGTACTTC. The J gene is TRBJ2-5, the V gene TRBV7-9; 8 nucleotides line up with TRBD1. Looked up from germline, CDR1 is SEHNR and CDR2 is FQNEAQ (reference sequence). This CDR3 has 15 amino acids. V lost 1 base, J lost 5 bases, and 6 bases stayed unmatched.

V and J are TRBV5-1 and TRBJ2-5, with 7 bases lining up with TRBD1. The V segment lost 8 bases and the J segment 2 bases; nucleotides outside the gene matches: 6. Germline CDR1 reads SGHRS; CDR2 reads YFSETQ. The CDR3 sequence is 13 residues long. The CDR3 is CASNGQAQETQYF. DNA for the CDR3: TGCGCCAGTAACGGACAGGCTCAAGAGACCCAGTACTTC.

The gene calls are TRBV6-2 or TRBV6-3 and TRBJ2-1; D call uncertain. Germline CDR1 MNHEY, CDR2 SVGEGT. Trimming took off 5 bases at V and 7 bases at J, with 6 bases between the two ends. The CDR3 extends over 11 amino acids. The CDR3 loop reads CASSQNNEQFF. In DNA, the CDR3 is TGTGCCAGCAGTCAGAATAATGAGCAGTTCTTC.

The chain combines TRBV10-3 with TRBJ1-5; D unresolved. The CDR3 has 14 residues. Looked up from germline, CDR1 is ENHRY and CDR2 is SYGVKD. Trimming took 3 bases from V and 0 from J, leaving 6 bases between them. CDR3 protein: CAISETDSNQPQHF. CDR3 nucleotide sequence: TGTGCCATCAGTGAAACAGATAGCAATCAGCCCCAGCATTTT.

This chain uses TRBV15 with TRBJ1-1; TRBD1 agrees at 7 bases. The junction had 8 bases not matched to a gene; V was cut back by 3 bases and J by 1 base. This CDR3 contains 16 residues. Germline-derived CDR1 and CDR2 are LNHNV and YYDKDF (reference sequence). Written as DNA, the CDR3 is TGTGCCACCAGCAGGGGAAACAGGGGCGGGAACACTGAAGCTTTCTTT. Protein: CATSRGNRGGNTEAFF.

The V call is TRBV2, the J call TRBJ2-3; the match to TRBD1 covers 8 bases. The length of the CDR3 is 15 residues. J was trimmed by 6 bases and V by 5 bases; bases with no gene match: 10. From germline, CDR1 is SNHLY and CDR2 FYNNEI. The CDR3 loop is CASSNQGAIPDTQYF. CDR3 bases: TGTGCCAGCAGTAACCAGGGGGCGATTCCGGATACGCAGTATTTT. Together with reference TRBV2 and TRBJ2-3, the CDR3 gives the full variable domain: EPEVTQTPSHQVTQMGQEVILRCVPISNHLYFYWYRQILGQKVEFLVSFYNNEISEKSEIFDDQFSVERPDGSNFTLKIRSTKLEDSAMYFCASSNQGAIPDTQYFGPGTRLTVL.

The CDR3 reads CASSHDSIYTGELFF. DNA for the CDR3: TGTGCCAGCAGCCATGACAGTATCTACACCGGGGAGCTGTTTTTT. The chain recombines TRBV7-2 with TRBJ2-2; perhaps TRBD1 as D (5 bases). Germline lookup yields CDR1 SGHTA and CDR2 FQGNSA. The germline V and J ends were trimmed by 5 bases and 3 bases, with 13 bases remaining between them. There are 15 residues in the CDR3.

The V gene is TRBV10-3, the J gene TRBJ1-2, with D maybe TRBD1 (6 bases). The ends were cut back, 0 bases at V and 5 bases at J, with 16 bases in the middle. The germline V gene encodes CDR1 ENHRY and CDR2 SYGVKD. The length of the CDR3 is 16 residues. The CDR3: CAISESPDDRNYGYTF. CDR3 sequence (DNA): TGTGCCATCAGTGAGTCCCCCGACGACAGGAATTATGGCTACACCTTC.